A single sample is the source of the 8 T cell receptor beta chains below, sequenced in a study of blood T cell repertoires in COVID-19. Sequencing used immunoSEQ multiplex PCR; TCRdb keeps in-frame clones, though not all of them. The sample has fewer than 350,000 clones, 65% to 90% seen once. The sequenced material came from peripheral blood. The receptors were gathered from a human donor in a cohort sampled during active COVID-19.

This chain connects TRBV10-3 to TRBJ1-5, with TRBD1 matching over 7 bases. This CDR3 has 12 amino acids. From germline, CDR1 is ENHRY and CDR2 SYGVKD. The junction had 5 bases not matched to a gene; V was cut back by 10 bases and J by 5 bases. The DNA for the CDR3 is TGTGCCAGTGCAACAGGGGATCAGCCCCAGCATTTT. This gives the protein CASATGDQPQHF.

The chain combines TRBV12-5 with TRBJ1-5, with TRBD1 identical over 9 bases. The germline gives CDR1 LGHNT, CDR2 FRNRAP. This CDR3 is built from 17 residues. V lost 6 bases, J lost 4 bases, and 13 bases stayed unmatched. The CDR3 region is CASGPQTGTGMNQPQHF. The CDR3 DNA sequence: TGTGCTAGTGGCCCCCAAACCGGGACAGGGATGAATCAGCCCCAGCATTTT.

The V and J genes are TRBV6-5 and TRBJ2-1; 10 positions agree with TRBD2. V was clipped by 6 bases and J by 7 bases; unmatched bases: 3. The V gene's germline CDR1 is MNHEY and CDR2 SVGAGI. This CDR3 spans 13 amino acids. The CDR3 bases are TGTGCCAGCAGAGCGGGGGGGCGGAATGAGCAGTTCTTC. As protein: CASRAGGRNEQFF.

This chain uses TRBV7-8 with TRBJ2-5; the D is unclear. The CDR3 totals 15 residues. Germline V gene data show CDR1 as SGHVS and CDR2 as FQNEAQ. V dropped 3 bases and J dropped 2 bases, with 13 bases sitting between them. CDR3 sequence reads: CASSLGRNLQETQYF. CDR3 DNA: TGTGCCAGCAGCTTGGGCCGGAACCTACAAGAGACCCAGTACTTC.

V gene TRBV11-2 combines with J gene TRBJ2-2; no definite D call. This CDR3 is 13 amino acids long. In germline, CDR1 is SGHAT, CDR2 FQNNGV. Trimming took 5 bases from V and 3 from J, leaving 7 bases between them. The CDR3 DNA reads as TGTGCCAGCAGCCGCGAATACACCGGGGAGCTGTTTTTT. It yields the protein CASSREYTGELFF.

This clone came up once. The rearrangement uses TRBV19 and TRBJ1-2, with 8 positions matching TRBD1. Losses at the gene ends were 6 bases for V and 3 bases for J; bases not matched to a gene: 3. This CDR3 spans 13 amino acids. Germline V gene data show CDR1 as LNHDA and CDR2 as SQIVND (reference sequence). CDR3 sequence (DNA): TGTGCCAGTAGCTGGGGACAGGACTATGGCTACACCTTC. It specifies CASSWGQDYGYTF.

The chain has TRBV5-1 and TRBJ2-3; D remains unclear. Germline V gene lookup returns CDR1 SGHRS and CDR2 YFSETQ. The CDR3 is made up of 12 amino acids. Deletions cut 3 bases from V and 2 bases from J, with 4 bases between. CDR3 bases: TGCGCCAGCAGCTCTTACACAGATACGCAGTATTTT. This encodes CASSSYTDTQYF.

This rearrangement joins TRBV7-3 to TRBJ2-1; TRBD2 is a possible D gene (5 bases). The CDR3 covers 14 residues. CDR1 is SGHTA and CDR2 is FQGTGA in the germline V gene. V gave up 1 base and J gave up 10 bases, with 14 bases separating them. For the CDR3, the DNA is TGTGCCAGCAGCTTAATGGAAGGGAGCCACGAGCAGTTCTTC. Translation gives CASSLMEGSHEQFF.